This TCR beta chain was recorded in a study of CD8+CD57+ T cells in acquired aplastic anemia. As for the study in general: Researchers reported that healthy donors averaged roughly 11 million reads for CD4+ cells.

The template used for profiling TCR beta VDJ and CDR3 was genomic DNA. One entry per CDR3 protein results from TCRdb running MiXCR on the reads. The data hold about 110,000 distinct CDR3 sequences, with 40% to 65% observed a single time. CDR1 SQVTM and CDR2 ANQGSEA come from the germline V gene. Germline trimming cut 8 bases from V and 0 bases from J; bases unmatched to any gene: 8. The CDR3 loop spans 14 amino acids. The sample taken for sequencing was sorted CD4+, CD8+, or CD8+CD57+ T cells (not recorded which) from PBMCs. The chain has TRBV29-1 and TRBJ2-7; the match to TRBD1 covers 9 bases. This TCR was sampled from a human donor in good health, serving as a control. The CDR3 region is CSSGTDRGSYEQYF. CDR3 DNA sequence: TGCAGCAGTGGGACGGACAGGGGCTCCTACGAGCAGTACTTC.